The T cell receptor beta chain described here comes from a study of T cell repertoires in cytomegalovirus infection. At the level of the study: Recently identified HLA-C-restricted CMV epitopes were used, and well-studied HLA-B-restricted CMV epitopes were used as well. Public signatures in TCR beta pointed to CMV infection and matching HLA type.

This clonotype was detected many times. What it binds is unknown. With V trimmed by 7 bases and J by 1 base, 4 bases remained unmatched. This CDR3 has 14 amino acids. Each CDR3 protein is one row after TCRdb ran MiXCR on the reads. The table shows about 89,000 distinct CDR3 sequences, with approximately 30% occurring only once. The rearrangement uses TRBV12-3 or TRBV12-4 and TRBJ2-3, with TRBD2 matching over 8 bases. The clonotype originates from a human donor in good health (CMV status not recorded). Some clones in this sample may be carry-over from other donors' samples. The starting material was CD8+ T cells from cultured PBMCs, obtained from culture after CMV antigen stimulation. In DNA form, the CDR3 reads TGTGCCAGCAAAAAAGCGGGGGGCACAGATACGCAGTATTTT. This encodes CASKKAGGTDTQYF.